This is a list of T cell receptor beta chains from one sample in a study of graft-versus-host responses after intestinal transplantation. The assay was immunoSEQ multiplex PCR, and TCRdb's table has in-frame clones only and misses some. This sample has approximately 110,000 clones, with 85% to 95% found just once. Their antigen targets remain unknown. Sequenced here: unstimulated CD8+ T cells sorted from spleen or lymph node cells, sampled before transplant. These receptor sequences come from a human donor who was the organ donor for an intestinal transplant. Both conserved end residues are part of each CDR3. The order of the fields is clone size, D gene, V gene, J gene, CDR3 protein, CDR3 DNA. D genes are given only for firm matches. The listing skips clone size in some rows; elsewhere it reads once, few, many or a size class.

few	-	TRBV10-3	TRBJ2-7	CAISEFVPKQYF	TGTGCCATCAGTGAGTTCGTCCCAAAGCAGTACTTC
-	-	TRBV29-1	TRBJ1-2	CSVRAGEGYTF	TGCAGCGTTAGGGCAGGGGAAGGCTACACCTTC
-	-	TRBV19	TRBJ2-5	CASSMDWETQYF	TGTGCCAGTAGTATGGATTGGGAGACCCAGTACTTC
-	-	TRBV11-2	TRBJ2-2	CASSLPPKAGELFF	TGTGCCAGCAGCTTACCACCCAAGGCCGGGGAGCTGTTTTTT
once	-	TRBV30	TRBJ2-1	CAWSVGNYNEQFF	TGTGCCTGGAGTGTCGGGAACTACAATGAGCAGTTCTTC
-	-	TRBV19	TRBJ2-5	CASSGLAEVQETQYF	TGTGCCAGTAGTGGTTTGGCGGAAGTACAGGAGACCCAGTACTTC
once	TRBD2	TRBV13	TRBJ2-1	CASSLPGLAGSDEQFF	TGTGCCAGCAGCCTGCCTGGACTAGCGGGAAGCGATGAGCAGTTCTTC
-	-	TRBV28	TRBJ2-7	CASSFAGYEQYF	TGTGCCAGCAGTTTCGCAGGGTACGAGCAGTACTTC
few	-	TRBV4-1	TRBJ2-1	CASSQGRTYNEQFF	TGCGCCAGCAGCCAAGGTCGGACCTACAATGAGCAGTTCTTC
-	-	TRBV4-1	TRBJ1-1	CASSQVRGTEAFF	TGCGCCAGCAGCCAAGTCAGGGGCACTGAAGCTTTCTTT
-	TRBD1	TRBV4-1	TRBJ2-7	CASSHSGGAGYEQYF	TGCGCCAGCAGCCATTCAGGGGGCGCGGGTTACGAGCAGTACTTC
-	-	TRBV13	TRBJ2-7	CASSVSDLGGYEQYF	TGTGCCAGCAGCGTGTCTGACTTGGGGGGCTACGAGCAGTACTTC
once	-	TRBV19	TRBJ2-7	CASSPGQGGSYEQYF	TGTGCCAGTAGTCCAGGACAAGGAGGTTCCTACGAGCAGTACTTC
-	-	TRBV7-9	TRBJ2-7	CASSLGEIQGYEQYF	TGTGCCAGCAGCTTGGGAGAGATACAGGGCTACGAGCAGTACTTC
-	TRBD1	TRBV19	TRBJ1-1	CASSIWYRGHTEAFF	TGTGCCAGTAGTATATGGTACAGGGGGCATACTGAAGCTTTCTTT
-	TRBD2	TRBV28	TRBJ2-5	CASNLAAQETQYF	TGTGCCAGCAATCTAGCGGCCCAAGAGACCCAGTACTTC
-	-	TRBV28	TRBJ2-1	CASHSDGQGHYNEQFF	TGTGCCAGTCATTCCGATGGGCAGGGGCACTACAATGAGCAGTTCTTC
-	-	TRBV7-9	TRBJ1-2	CASSLDRDGYYGYTF	TGTGCCAGCAGCTTAGACAGGGATGGGTACTATGGCTACACCTTC
-	TRBD2	TRBV5-4	TRBJ2-5	CASSLISTIRTSGTRETQYF	TGTGCCAGCAGCTTAATTTCGACCATTAGGACTAGCGGGACCCGAGAGACCCAGTACTTC